This T cell receptor beta chain was sequenced in a study of control samples from healthy donors and cancer patients. Sequencing used immunoSEQ multiplex PCR; TCRdb keeps in-frame clones, though not all of them. The table shows roughly 21,000 clones, with around four fifths occurring only once. Material: PBMCs. The receptor's source is a man in his fifties or sixties with colorectal cancer.

CDR3 protein: CASSLRTSGETGELFF. DNA for the CDR3: TGCGCCAGCAGCTTGAGGACTAGCGGGGAGACCGGGGAGCTGTTTTTT. This sequence joins TRBV5-1 and TRBJ2-2; 12 positions match TRBD2. The CDR3 contains 16 residues. V trimming: 1 base; J trimming: 5 bases; junction bases outside the gene matches: 3. Germline V lookup: CDR1 SGHRS, CDR2 YFSETQ.